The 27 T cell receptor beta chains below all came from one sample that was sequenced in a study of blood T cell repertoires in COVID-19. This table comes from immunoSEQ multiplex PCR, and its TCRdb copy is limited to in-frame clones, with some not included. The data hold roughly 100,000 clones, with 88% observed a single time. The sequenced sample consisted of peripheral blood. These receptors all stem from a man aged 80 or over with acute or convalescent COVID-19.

The CDR3 loop is CASSIATGGNYQPQHF. The CDR3 bases are TGTGCCAGTAGTATCGCGACAGGGGGCAACTATCAGCCCCAGCATTTT. The chain has TRBV19 and TRBJ1-5; TRBD1 aligns across 10 bases. Germline CDR1 LNHDA, CDR2 SQIVND (reference sequence). The CDR3 is 16 residues long. Trimming cost V 3 bases and J 5 bases; bases outside gene matches: 7. Full variable domain (rest looked up from reference TRBV19 and TRBJ1-5): DGGITQSPKYLFRKEGQNVTLSCEQNLNHDAMYWYRQDPGQGLRLIYYSQIVNDFQKGDIAEGYSVSREKKESFPLTVTSAQKNPTAFYLCASSIATGGNYQPQHFGDGTRLSIL.

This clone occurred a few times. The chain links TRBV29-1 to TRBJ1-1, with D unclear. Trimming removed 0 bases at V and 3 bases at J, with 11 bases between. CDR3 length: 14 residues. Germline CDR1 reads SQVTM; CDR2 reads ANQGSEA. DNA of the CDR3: TGCAGCGTTGAAGAGCGGGTCTTAGACACTGAAGCTTTCTTT. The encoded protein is CSVEERVLDTEAFF.

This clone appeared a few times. In DNA form, the CDR3 reads TGTGCCAGCAGCTTATTCCCGGGGTGGATCTATGGCTACACCTTC. It is translated as CASSLFPGWIYGYTF. J is TRBJ1-2 and V is TRBV11-2; D unresolved. The V gene's germline CDR1 is SGHAT and CDR2 FQNNGV. With 2 bases removed from V and 4 bases from J, the gap between germline ends came to 14 bases. The CDR3 has 15 amino acids.

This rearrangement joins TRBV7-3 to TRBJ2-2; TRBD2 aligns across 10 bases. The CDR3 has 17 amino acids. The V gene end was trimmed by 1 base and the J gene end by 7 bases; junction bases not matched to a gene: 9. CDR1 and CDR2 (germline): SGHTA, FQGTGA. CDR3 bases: TGTGCCAGCAGCTTAAGTAGCGGGACTAGCGCTCTCGGGGAGCTGTTTTTT. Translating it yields CASSLSSGTSALGELFF. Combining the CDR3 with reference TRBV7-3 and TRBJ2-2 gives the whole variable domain GAGVSQTPSNKVTEKGKYVELRCDPISGHTALYWYRQSLGQGPEFLIYFQGTGAADDSGLPNDRFFAVRPEGSVSTLKIQRTERGDSAVYLCASSLSSGTSALGELFFGEGSRLTVL.

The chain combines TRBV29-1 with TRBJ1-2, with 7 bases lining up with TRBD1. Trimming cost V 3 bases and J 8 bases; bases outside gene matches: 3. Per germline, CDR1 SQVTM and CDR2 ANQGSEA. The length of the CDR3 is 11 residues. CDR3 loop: CSVDDRAGYTF. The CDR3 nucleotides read TGCAGCGTTGACGACAGGGCGGGCTACACCTTC.

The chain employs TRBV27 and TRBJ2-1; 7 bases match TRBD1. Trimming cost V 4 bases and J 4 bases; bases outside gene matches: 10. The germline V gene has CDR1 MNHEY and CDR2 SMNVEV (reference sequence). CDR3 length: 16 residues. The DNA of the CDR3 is TGTGCCAGCAGTTCCCCGGACAGGCCTTCTTACAATGAGCAGTTCTTC. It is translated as CASSSPDRPSYNEQFF.

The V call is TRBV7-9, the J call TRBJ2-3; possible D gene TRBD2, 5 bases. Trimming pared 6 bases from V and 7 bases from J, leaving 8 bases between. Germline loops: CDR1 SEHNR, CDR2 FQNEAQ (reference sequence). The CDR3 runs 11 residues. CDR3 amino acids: CASSETNTQYF. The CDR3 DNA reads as TGTGCCAGCAGTGAGACTAATACGCAGTATTTT.

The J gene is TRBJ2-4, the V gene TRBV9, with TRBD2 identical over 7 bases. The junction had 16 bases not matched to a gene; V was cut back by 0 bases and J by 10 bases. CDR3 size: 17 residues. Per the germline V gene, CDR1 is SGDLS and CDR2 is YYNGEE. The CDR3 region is CASSVAGSGVHPMIQYF. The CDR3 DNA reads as TGTGCCAGCAGCGTAGCGGGGAGCGGGGTACACCCCATGATTCAGTACTTC.

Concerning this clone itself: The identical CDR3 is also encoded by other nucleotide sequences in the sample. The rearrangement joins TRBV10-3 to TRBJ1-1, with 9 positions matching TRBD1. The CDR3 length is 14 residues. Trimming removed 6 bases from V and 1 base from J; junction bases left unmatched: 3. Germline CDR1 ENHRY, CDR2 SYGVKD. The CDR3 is CAISLTGGNTEAFF. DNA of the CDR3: TGTGCCATCAGCCTGACAGGGGGGAACACTGAAGCTTTCTTT.

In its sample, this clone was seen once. CDR3 region: CASSPAAGSYEQYF. CDR3 bases: TGTGCCAGCAGCCCAGCGGCGGGATCCTACGAGCAGTACTTC. V gene TRBV5-4 combines with J gene TRBJ2-7; a weak D match, TRBD2 (6 bases). Germline V gene sequence: CDR1 SGHNT, CDR2 YYREEE (reference sequence). V lost 4 bases to trimming and J lost 1 base, with 12 bases between them. The CDR3 extends over 14 amino acids.

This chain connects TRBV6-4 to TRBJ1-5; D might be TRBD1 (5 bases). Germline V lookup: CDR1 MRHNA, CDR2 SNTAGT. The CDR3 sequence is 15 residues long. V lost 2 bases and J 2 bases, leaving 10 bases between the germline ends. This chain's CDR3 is CASSDGAGGNQPQHF. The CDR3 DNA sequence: TGTGCCAGCAGTGACGGGGCAGGAGGCAATCAGCCCCAGCATTTT.

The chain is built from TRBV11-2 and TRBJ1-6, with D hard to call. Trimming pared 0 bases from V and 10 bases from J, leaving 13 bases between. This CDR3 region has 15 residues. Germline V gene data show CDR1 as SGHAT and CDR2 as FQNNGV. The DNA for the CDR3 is TGTGCCAGCAGCTTAGATCTGTCAGCGGGATCACCCCTCCACTTT. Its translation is CASSLDLSAGSPLHF. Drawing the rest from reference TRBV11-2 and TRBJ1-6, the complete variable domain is EAGVAQSPRYKIIEKRQSVAFWCNPISGHATLYWYQQILGQGPKLLIQFQNNGVVDDSQLPKDRFSAERLKGVDSTLKIQPAKLEDSAVYLCASSLDLSAGSPLHFGNGTRLTVT.

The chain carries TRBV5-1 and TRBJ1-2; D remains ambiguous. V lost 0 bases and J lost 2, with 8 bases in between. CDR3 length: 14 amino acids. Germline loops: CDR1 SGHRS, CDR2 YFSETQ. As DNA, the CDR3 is TGCGCCAGCAGCTTGGGGACTGAGAACTATGGCTACACCTTC. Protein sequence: CASSLGTENYGYTF.

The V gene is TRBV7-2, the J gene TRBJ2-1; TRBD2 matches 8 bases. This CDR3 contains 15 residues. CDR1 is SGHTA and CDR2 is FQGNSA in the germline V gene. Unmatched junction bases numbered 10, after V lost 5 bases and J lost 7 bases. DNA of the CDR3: TGTGCCAGCAGCATACTAGCGGCCCCCAGGAATGAGCAGTTCTTC. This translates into CASSILAAPRNEQFF. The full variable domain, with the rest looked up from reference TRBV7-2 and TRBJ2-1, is GAGVSQSPSNKVTEKGKDVELRCDPISGHTALYWYRQSLGQGLEFLIYFQGNSAPDKSGLPSDRFSAERTGGSVSTLTIQRTQQEDSAVYLCASSILAAPRNEQFFGPGTRLTVL.

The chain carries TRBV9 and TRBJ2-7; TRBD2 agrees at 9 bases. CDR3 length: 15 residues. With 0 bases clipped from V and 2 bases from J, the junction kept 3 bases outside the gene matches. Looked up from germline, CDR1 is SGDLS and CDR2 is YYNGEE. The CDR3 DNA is TGTGCCAGCAGCGTAGCGGCGGGGGGGCCCTACGAGCAGTACTTC. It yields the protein CASSVAAGGPYEQYF.

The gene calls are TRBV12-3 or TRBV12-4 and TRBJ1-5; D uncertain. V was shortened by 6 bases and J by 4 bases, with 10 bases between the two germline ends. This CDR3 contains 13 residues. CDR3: CASSRRENQPQHF. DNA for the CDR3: TGTGCCAGCAGCCGGAGGGAGAATCAGCCCCAGCATTTT.

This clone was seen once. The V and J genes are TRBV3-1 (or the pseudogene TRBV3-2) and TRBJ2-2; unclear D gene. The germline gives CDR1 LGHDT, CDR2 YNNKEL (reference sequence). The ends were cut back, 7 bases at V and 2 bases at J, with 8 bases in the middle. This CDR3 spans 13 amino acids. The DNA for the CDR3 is TGTGCCAGCAACACTAAAAACACCGGGGAGCTGTTTTTT. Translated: CASNTKNTGELFF.

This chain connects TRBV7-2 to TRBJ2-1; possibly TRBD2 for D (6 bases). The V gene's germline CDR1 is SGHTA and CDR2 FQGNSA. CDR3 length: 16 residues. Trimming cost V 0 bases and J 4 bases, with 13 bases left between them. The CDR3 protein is CASSLALGGGYNEQFF. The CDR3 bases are TGTGCCAGCAGCTTAGCGCTGGGGGGTGGGTACAATGAGCAGTTCTTC. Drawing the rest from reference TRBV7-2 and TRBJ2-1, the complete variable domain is GAGVSQSPSNKVTEKGKDVELRCDPISGHTALYWYRQSLGQGLEFLIYFQGNSAPDKSGLPSDRFSAERTGGSVSTLTIQRTQQEDSAVYLCASSLALGGGYNEQFFGPGTRLTVL.

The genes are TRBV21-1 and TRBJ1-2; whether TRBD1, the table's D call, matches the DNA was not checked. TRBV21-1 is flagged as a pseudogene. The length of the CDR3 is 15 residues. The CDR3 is CASSTSTGGFYGYTF. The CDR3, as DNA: TGTGCCAGCAGCACCTCGACAGGGGGTTTCTATGGCTACACCTTC.

Written as DNA, the CDR3 is TGTGCCAGCAGGCGGTCCCGCCACCCCCTTATCTCTGGGGCCAACGTCCTGACTTTC. As protein: CASRRSRHPLISGANVLTF. This chain uses TRBV21-1 with TRBJ2-6; TRBD2, the table's D call, lacks a check against the DNA. TRBV21-1 counts as a pseudogene. CDR3 length equals 19 residues.

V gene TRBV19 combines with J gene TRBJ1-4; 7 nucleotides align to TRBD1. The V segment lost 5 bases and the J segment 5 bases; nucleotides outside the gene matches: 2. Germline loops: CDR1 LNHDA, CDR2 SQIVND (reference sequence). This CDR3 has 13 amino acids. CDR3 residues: CASSVQGNEKLFF. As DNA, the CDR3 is TGTGCCAGTAGTGTACAGGGGAATGAAAAACTGTTTTTT.

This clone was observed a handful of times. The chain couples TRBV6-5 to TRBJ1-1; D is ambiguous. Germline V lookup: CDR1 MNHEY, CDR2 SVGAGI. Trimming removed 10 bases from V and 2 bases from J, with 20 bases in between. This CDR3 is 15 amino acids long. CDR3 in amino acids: CATARSTAINTEAFF. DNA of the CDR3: TGTGCCACCGCTCGGTCCACAGCAATTAACACTGAAGCTTTCTTT.

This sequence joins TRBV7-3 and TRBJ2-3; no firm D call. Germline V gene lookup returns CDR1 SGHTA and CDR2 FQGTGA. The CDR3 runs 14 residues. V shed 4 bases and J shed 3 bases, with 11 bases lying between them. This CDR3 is CASSSTPTTDTQYF. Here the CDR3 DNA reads TGTGCCAGCAGCTCCACCCCCACTACAGATACGCAGTATTTT.

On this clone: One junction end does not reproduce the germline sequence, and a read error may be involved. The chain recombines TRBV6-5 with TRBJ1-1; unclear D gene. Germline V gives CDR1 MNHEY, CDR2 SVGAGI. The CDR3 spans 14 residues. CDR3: CASSRGRLNAEAFF. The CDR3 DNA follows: TGTGCCAGCAGTCGCGGCCGGCTGAACGCTGAAGCTTTCTTT.

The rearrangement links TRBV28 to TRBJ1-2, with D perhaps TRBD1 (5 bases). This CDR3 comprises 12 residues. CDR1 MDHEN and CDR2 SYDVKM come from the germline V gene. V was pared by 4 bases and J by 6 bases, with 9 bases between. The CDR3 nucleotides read TGTGCCAGCAGTTCCGCACAGGATGGCTACACCTTC. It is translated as CASSSAQDGYTF.

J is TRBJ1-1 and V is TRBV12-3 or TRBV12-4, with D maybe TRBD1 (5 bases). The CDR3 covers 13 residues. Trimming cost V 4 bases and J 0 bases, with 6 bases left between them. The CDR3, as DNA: TGTGCCAGCAGTTCACAGGTGAACACTGAAGCTTTCTTT. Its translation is CASSSQVNTEAFF.

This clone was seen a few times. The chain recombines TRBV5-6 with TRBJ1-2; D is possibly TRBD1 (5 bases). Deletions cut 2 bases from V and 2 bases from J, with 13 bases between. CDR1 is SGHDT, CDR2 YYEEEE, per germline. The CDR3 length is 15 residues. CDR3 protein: CASSLIWQGNYGYTF. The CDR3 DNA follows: TGTGCCAGCAGCTTAATCTGGCAGGGCAACTATGGCTACACCTTC.